The text below deals with one TCR beta chain. Its cognate antigen is unknown. The draw for each donor consisted of a single 2.5 ml blood sample. Whole-blood total RNA was extracted without T cell sorting. This specimen comes from a study of monozygotic twins with inflammatory bowel disease. Study outcomes and limitations: For IBD patients, clonotypes shared with others were fewer than for healthy twins, especially with disease activity. Any single strong signal or clonotype tied to IBD lacked support.

CDR1 MNHEY and CDR2 SMNVEV come from the germline V gene (reference sequence). This CDR3 spans 14 amino acids. After re-calling the 5' RACE reads, TCRdb lists one entry per CDR3 protein, DNA absent. This repertoire includes 330,000 or so distinct CDR3 sequences. The sample consisted of blood. The rearrangement uses TRBV27 and TRBJ1-2. The clonotype was recovered from a human donor with ulcerative colitis or Crohn's disease, or a healthy co-twin of an affected twin (not recorded which). The CDR3 reads CASSLLPAVRGYTF.